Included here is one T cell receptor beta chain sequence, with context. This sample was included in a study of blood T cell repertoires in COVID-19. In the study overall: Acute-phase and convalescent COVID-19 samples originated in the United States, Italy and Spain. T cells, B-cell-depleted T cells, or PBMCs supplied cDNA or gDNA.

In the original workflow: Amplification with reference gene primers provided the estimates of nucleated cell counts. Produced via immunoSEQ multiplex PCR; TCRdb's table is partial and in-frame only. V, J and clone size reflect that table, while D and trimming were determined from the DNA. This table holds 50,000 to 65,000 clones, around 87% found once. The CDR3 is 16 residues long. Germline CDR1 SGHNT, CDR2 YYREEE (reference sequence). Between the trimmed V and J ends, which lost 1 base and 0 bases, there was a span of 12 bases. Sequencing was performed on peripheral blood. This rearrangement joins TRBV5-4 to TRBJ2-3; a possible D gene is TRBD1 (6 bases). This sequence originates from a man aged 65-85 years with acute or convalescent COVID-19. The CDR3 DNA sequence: TGTGCCAGCAGCTTGATAGGACAGCGTAGCACAGATACGCAGTATTTT. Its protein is CASSLIGQRSTDTQYF.